These 27 T cell receptor beta chains were all obtained from the same sample, sequenced in a study of T-cell reconstitution after alpha-beta-depleted transplantation in children. Unique molecular identifiers were used to barcode this TCRbeta library. Each CDR3 protein is one row after TCRdb ran MiXCR on the PCR reads. The table lists roughly 150,000 distinct CDR3 sequences, around 10% of them singletons. The source material was PBMCs, sampled before TCRalphabeta/CD19-depleted stem cell transplant. Receptors originate from a boy younger than 10 with acute myeloid leukemia, due to receive a stem cell transplant.

V and J are TRBV6-2 or TRBV6-3 and TRBJ2-6, with 14 bases fitting TRBD2. CDR3 length equals 21 residues. Unmatched junction bases numbered 16, after V lost 7 bases and J lost 2 bases. Germline assignment: CDR1 MNHEY and CDR2 SVGEGT. This chain's CDR3 is CASTLTSRGLAGVAGANVLTF. As DNA, the CDR3 is TGTGCCAGCACCCTCACCTCCCGGGGACTAGCGGGAGTAGCTGGGGCCAACGTCCTGACTTTC.

The chain links TRBV4-2 to TRBJ2-1; D ambiguous. V was shortened by 4 bases and J by 1 base, with 14 bases between the two germline ends. CDR1 LGHNA and CDR2 YNFKEQ come from the germline V gene. The CDR3 consists of 16 residues. CDR3 sequence reads: CASSPLVPLSYNEQFF. The DNA for the CDR3 is TGTGCCAGCAGCCCCTTAGTGCCCTTGTCCTACAATGAGCAGTTCTTC.

Ten or more counts support this clonotype. The chain combines TRBV14 with TRBJ2-3; D ambiguous. This CDR3 contains 15 residues. Germline CDR1 is SGHDN and CDR2 is FVKESK. V was clipped by 1 base and J by 2 bases, with 10 bases between them. CDR3 nucleotides: TGTGCCAGCAGCCAAGTGGGTAGCCCCACAGATACGCAGTATTTT. It specifies CASSQVGSPTDTQYF.

Ten or more counts support this clonotype. The DNA of the CDR3 is TGTGCCAGCAGTTACTCTGGGGTTGGGGCCCAAGAGACCCAGTACTTC. It translates to CASSYSGVGAQETQYF. This sequence joins TRBV6-5 and TRBJ2-5; a possible D gene is TRBD1 (5 bases). The V and J ends lost 0 bases and 1 base respectively, with 12 bases between them. This CDR3 has 16 amino acids. Germline CDR1 MNHEY, CDR2 SVGAGI.

The V gene is TRBV15, the J gene TRBJ2-5; D not resolved. Deletions cut 0 bases from V and 0 bases from J, with 2 bases between. The CDR3 length is 13 residues. CDR1 and CDR2 from the germline V gene are LNHNV and YYDKDF (reference sequence). CDR3 nucleotide sequence: TGTGCCACCAGCAGAGATCACCAAGAGACCCAGTACTTC. Protein sequence: CATSRDHQETQYF.

This clonotype was seen at least ten times. The rearrangement uses TRBV29-1 and TRBJ1-2; the D gene is possibly TRBD1 (5 bases). Germline lookup yields CDR1 SQVTM and CDR2 ANQGSEA. Trimming left V 6 bases short and J 5 bases short, with 16 bases between. This CDR3 is 13 amino acids long. The CDR3 sequence: CSVGGVGWYGYTF. The CDR3 coding sequence is TGCAGCGTCGGGGGGGTCGGGTGGTATGGCTACACCTTC.

This clonotype was picked up many times. This chain joins TRBV7-2 and TRBJ2-1; 10 nucleotides agree with TRBD2. CDR1 SGHTA and CDR2 FQGNSA come from the germline V gene. V lost 1 base to trimming and J lost 4 bases; unmatched junction nucleotides: 7. The CDR3 length is 17 residues. For the CDR3, the DNA is TGTGCCAGCAGCTTAGAGCTTTTTAGCGGGGGGTACAATGAGCAGTTCTTC. It specifies CASSLELFSGGYNEQFF.

This clonotype has at least ten counts. V and J are TRBV13 and TRBJ2-5; no clear D. The CDR3 is 14 residues long. Germline CDR1 reads PRHDT; CDR2 reads FYEKMQ (reference sequence). Trimming removed 0 bases from V and 5 bases from J, with 10 bases in between. CDR3 in amino acids: CASSLGQRKETQYF. In DNA, the CDR3 is TGTGCCAGCAGCTTAGGACAGAGAAAGGAGACCCAGTACTTC.

For this clonotype: A junction end diverges from the germline sequence, so it may reflect a read error. The CDR3: CTSSPGTWFSSGNSPLHF. As DNA, the CDR3 is TGTACCAGCAGTCCCGGGACATGGTTTTCGTCTGGTAATTCACCCCTCCACTTT. The V call is TRBV3-1, the J call TRBJ1-6; D may be TRBD1 (6 bases). Germline V gives CDR1 LGHDT, CDR2 YNNKEL (reference sequence). The length of the CDR3 is 18 residues.

This clonotype was found many times. The V call is TRBV2, the J call TRBJ2-1; 8 bases map to TRBD2. Trimming at V came to 9 bases and at J to 3 bases, leaving 10 bases not matched to a gene. The CDR3 is made up of 15 amino acids. The germline V gene has CDR1 SNHLY and CDR2 FYNNEI. CDR3 sequence (DNA): TGTGCCAGTGCCATTAGCGGGATCTTCTACAATGAGCAGTTCTTC. It is translated as CASAISGIFYNEQFF.

This clonotype was counted at least ten times. The V call is TRBV24-1, the J call TRBJ2-3, with 10 bases matching TRBD2. Per germline, CDR1 KGHDR and CDR2 SFDVKD. V shed 4 bases, J shed 0 bases, and the junction held 9 bases outside the gene matches. The CDR3 consists of 18 residues. The CDR3 DNA sequence: TGTGCCACCAGTGACACCAGCGGGAGGGGTGGAAGCACAGATACGCAGTATTTT. Its protein is CATSDTSGRGGSTDTQYF.

This clonotype was detected many times. CDR3 protein: CASSLGPGSRGTQYF. The CDR3 coding sequence is TGTGCCAGCAGCTTAGGACCAGGGTCCCGGGGGACCCAGTACTTC. The rearrangement joins TRBV11-3 to TRBJ2-5; D may correspond to TRBD1 or TRBD2 (5 bases each). V was shortened by 1 base and J by 7 bases, with 16 bases between the two germline ends. Germline loops: CDR1 SGHNT, CDR2 YENEEA. The CDR3 spans 15 residues.

This clonotype was recorded at least ten times. J is TRBJ2-7 and V is TRBV7-8; 12 nucleotides match TRBD2. CDR3 length: 17 residues. V shed 5 bases and J 0 bases; nucleotides not matched to a gene: 8. Germline values: CDR1 SGHVS, CDR2 FQNEAQ. CDR3: CASSPRTSGVFSYEQYV. The CDR3 nucleotides read TGTGCCAGCAGCCCAAGGACTAGCGGGGTATTCTCCTACGAGCAGTACGTC.

This clonotype occurred many times. This chain connects TRBV18 to TRBJ2-1; possibly TRBD2 for D (6 bases). Germline-derived CDR1 and CDR2 are KGHSH and LQKENI. The CDR3 extends over 13 amino acids. V lost 3 bases, J lost 9 bases, and 12 bases lay in between. CDR3: CASSPRGGTEQFF. Written as DNA, the CDR3 is TGTGCCAGCTCACCCCGGGGAGGCACTGAGCAGTTCTTC.

This clonotype showed up many times. The chain links TRBV12-3 or TRBV12-4 to TRBJ2-2; the D is unclear. V lost 4 bases and J 7 bases, leaving 10 bases between the germline ends. This CDR3 region has 13 residues. This CDR3 is CASSSLGLGELFF. The CDR3 DNA reads as TGTGCCAGCAGTTCTTTGGGCCTCGGGGAGCTGTTTTTT.

This clonotype was counted ten times or more. The chain has TRBV20-1 and TRBJ1-5; 9 nucleotides line up with TRBD1. The length of the CDR3 is 15 residues. Germline-derived CDR1 and CDR2 are DFQATT and SNEGSKA (reference sequence). V trimming: 1 base; J trimming: 3 bases; junction bases outside the gene matches: 4. The CDR3 bases are TGCAGTGCTAGAGCACAGGGGGCGGACAATCAGCCCCAGCATTTT. Its translation: CSARAQGADNQPQHF.

Comment on this clonotype: Compared with germline, one end of the junction differs, possibly owing to a read error. Here the CDR3 reads CASSNKNPGQNSRANVLTF. DNA of the CDR3: TGTGCCAGTAGCAACAAAAACCCGGGACAGAACTCTCGGGCCAACGTCCTGACTTTC. This sequence joins TRBV19 and TRBJ2-6; 7 bases match TRBD1. Germline loops: CDR1 LNHDA, CDR2 SQIVND (reference sequence). This CDR3 has 19 residues.

This clonotype was counted at least ten times. The gene calls are TRBV7-9 and TRBJ2-5, with D maybe TRBD2 (5 bases). Trimming cost V 5 bases and J 5 bases, with 18 bases left between them. Germline CDR1 SEHNR, CDR2 FQNEAQ (reference sequence). This CDR3 has 15 residues. The CDR3 region is CASSPRRGPTETQYF. CDR3 DNA sequence: TGTGCCAGCAGCCCCCGGCGAGGGCCGACGGAGACCCAGTACTTC.

This clonotype came up many times. CDR3 bases: TGTGCCAGCAGCAAAAGGAATGCGGCGACGGGCTACAATGAGCAGTTCTTC. It specifies CASSKRNAATGYNEQFF. This chain joins TRBV21-1 and TRBJ2-1. TRBV21-1 is labeled a pseudogene. There are 17 residues in the CDR3.

Note on this clonotype: A read error may be the cause here, since a much bigger clone is one base away. Given the absence of the conserved phenylalanine or tryptophan at the CDR3 end, a read error is likely. The rearrangement joins TRBV29-1 to TRBJ2-3; 7 bases line up with TRBD2. The V gene's germline CDR1 is SQVTM and CDR2 ANQGSEA. V lost 3 bases and J lost 3; bases outside the gene matches: 9. This CDR3 contains 15 residues. The CDR3 here is CSVDLGTSETDTQYS. DNA for the CDR3: TGCAGCGTTGACCTTGGTACTAGCGAGACAGATACGCAGTATTCT.

In the case of this clonotype: A much larger clonotype is one base distant, so this may be a read error. CDR3 in amino acids: CASSLEGQDGGDTF. CDR3 DNA: TGTGCCAGCAGCTTGGAGGGACAGGACGGTGGCGACACCTTC. The genes are TRBV7-3 and TRBJ1-2; TRBD1 matches 8 bases. This CDR3 is 14 amino acids long. CDR1 and CDR2 (germline): SGHTA, FQGTGA.

This clonotype showed up many times. The chain couples TRBV27 to TRBJ2-7; D unresolved. Germline CDR1 and CDR2: MNHEY and SMNVEV (reference sequence). This CDR3 is built from 14 residues. V dropped 0 bases and J dropped 0 bases, with 6 bases sitting between them. CDR3 sequence: CASSLSASSYEQYF. The CDR3 coding sequence is TGTGCCAGCAGTTTATCGGCAAGCTCCTACGAGCAGTACTTC.

This clonotype came up many times. The chain uses TRBV5-1 and TRBJ1-1, with TRBD1 as a possible D gene (5 bases). Germline CDR1 is SGHRS and CDR2 is YFSETQ. This CDR3 has 13 amino acids. V was clipped by 3 bases and J by 4 bases, with 10 bases between them. DNA for the CDR3: TGCGCCAGCAGCTCGGGGGGGGTCACTGAAGCTTTCTTT. Translated, it gives CASSSGGVTEAFF.

Ten or more counts support this clonotype. The chain combines TRBV7-2 with TRBJ2-1; 14 bases align to TRBD2. V lost 3 bases, J lost 7 bases, and 5 bases stayed unmatched. CDR1 and CDR2 (germline): SGHTA, FQGNSA. The CDR3 extends over 16 amino acids. CDR3 in amino acids: CASSLGLAGVGNEQFF. The CDR3 nucleotides are TGTGCCAGCAGCTTGGGACTAGCGGGAGTGGGGAATGAGCAGTTCTTC.

This clonotype was counted many times. The V gene is TRBV28, the J gene TRBJ1-4; TRBD1 aligns across 8 bases. This CDR3 region has 16 residues. Germline CDR1 is MDHEN and CDR2 is SYDVKM. The V and J ends lost 3 bases and 4 bases, in that order; junction bases with no gene match: 7. For the CDR3, the DNA is TGTGCCAGCAGTTTGTGGGGGACAGGTTATAATGAAAAACTGTTTTTT. Translation gives CASSLWGTGYNEKLFF.

This clonotype was observed many times. The V and J genes are TRBV20-1 and TRBJ2-4, with no clear D. This CDR3 spans 12 amino acids. V shed 0 bases and J shed 5 bases, with 5 bases lying between them. In germline, CDR1 is DFQATT, CDR2 SNEGSKA (reference sequence). The CDR3 sequence: CSARDLQNIQYF. In DNA form, the CDR3 reads TGCAGTGCTAGAGATTTACAAAACATTCAGTACTTC.

This clonotype has at least ten counts. The chain combines TRBV25-1 with TRBJ2-3; 7 nucleotides line up with TRBD1. The J segment lost 2 bases and the V segment lost 2 bases, leaving 13 bases of the junction unmatched. Germline V gene sequence: CDR1 MGHDK, CDR2 SYGVNS. This CDR3 has 18 amino acids. The CDR3: CASSEKGATGPVTDTQYF. The CDR3 DNA reads TGTGCCAGCAGTGAAAAGGGGGCGACAGGGCCCGTCACAGATACGCAGTATTTT.